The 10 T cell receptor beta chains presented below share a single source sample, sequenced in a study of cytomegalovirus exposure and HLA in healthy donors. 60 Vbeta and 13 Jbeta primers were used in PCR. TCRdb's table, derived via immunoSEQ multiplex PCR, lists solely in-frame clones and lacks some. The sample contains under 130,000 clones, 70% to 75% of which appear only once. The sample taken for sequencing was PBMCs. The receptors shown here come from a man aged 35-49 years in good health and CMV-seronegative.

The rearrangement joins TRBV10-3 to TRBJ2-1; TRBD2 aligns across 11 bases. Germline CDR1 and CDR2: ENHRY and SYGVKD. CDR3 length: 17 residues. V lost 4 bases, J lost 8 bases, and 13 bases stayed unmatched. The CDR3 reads CAISGGLAAMPGDEQFF. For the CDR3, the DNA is TGTGCCATCAGTGGGGGACTAGCGGCCATGCCTGGCGATGAGCAGTTCTTC.

CDR3: CAWSPLAGVTDTQYF. CDR3 DNA sequence: TGTGCCTGGAGTCCCCTAGCGGGAGTCACAGATACGCAGTATTTT. The chain carries TRBV30 and TRBJ2-3; 10 nucleotides line up with TRBD2. Germline lookup yields CDR1 GTSNPN and CDR2 SVGIG (reference sequence). V trimming: 2 bases; J trimming: 2 bases; junction bases outside the gene matches: 4. The CDR3 length is 15 residues.

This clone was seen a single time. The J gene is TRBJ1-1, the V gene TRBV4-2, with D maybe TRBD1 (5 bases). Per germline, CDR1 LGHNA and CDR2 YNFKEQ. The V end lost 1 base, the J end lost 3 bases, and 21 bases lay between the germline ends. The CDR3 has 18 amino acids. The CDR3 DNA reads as TGTGCCAGCAGCCAAGCGGGACGGGGGAGCCTAGCGGACACTGAAGCTTTCTTT. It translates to CASSQAGRGSLADTEAFF.

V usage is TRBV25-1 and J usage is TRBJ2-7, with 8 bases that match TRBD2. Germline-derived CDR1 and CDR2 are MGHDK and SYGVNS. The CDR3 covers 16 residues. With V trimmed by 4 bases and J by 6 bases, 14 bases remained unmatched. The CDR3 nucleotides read TGTGCCAGCAGTGCCCGGCCGGGACTAGGGGTTGGCGAGCAGTACTTC. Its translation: CASSARPGLGVGEQYF.

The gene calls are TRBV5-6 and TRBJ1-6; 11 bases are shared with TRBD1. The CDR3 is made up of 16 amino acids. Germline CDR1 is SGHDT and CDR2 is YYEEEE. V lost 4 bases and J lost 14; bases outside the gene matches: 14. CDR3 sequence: CASSMAPGQGVTTLHF. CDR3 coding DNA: TGTGCCAGCAGCATGGCACCGGGACAGGGGGTGACGACCCTCCACTTT.

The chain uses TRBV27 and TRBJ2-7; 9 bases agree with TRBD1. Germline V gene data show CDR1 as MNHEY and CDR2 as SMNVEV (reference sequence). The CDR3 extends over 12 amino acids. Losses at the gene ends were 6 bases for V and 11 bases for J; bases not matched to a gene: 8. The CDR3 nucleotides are TGTGCCAGCAGCCATGGACAGGGGATGGAGTACTTC. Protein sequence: CASSHGQGMEYF.

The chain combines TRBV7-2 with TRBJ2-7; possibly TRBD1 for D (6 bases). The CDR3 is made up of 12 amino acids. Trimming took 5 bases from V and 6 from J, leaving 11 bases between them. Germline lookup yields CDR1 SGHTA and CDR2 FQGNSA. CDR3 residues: CASSTGTFEQYF. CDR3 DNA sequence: TGTGCCAGCAGCACCGGGACATTCGAGCAGTACTTC.

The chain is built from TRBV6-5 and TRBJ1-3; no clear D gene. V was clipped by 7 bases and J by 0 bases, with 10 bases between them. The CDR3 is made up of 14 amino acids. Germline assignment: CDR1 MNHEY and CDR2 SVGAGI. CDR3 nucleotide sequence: TGTGCCAGCAATCCCCTTCGCTCTGGAAACACCATATATTTT. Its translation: CASNPLRSGNTIYF.

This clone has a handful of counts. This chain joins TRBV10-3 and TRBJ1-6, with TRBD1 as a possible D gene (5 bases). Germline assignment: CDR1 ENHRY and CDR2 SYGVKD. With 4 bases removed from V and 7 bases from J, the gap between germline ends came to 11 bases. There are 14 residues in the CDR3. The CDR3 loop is CAISGAGWNSPLHF. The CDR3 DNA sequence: TGTGCCATCAGTGGGGCAGGGTGGAATTCACCCCTCCACTTT.

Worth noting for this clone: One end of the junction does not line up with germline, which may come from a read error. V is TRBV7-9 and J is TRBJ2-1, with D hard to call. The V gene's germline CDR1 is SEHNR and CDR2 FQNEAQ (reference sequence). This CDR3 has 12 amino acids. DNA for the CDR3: TGTTCCAGCAGCTCCATATCGGATGAGCAGTTCTTC. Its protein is CSSSSISDEQFF.